The 11 T cell receptor beta chains reported below all come from one sample, sequenced in a study of T-cell reconstitution after alpha-beta-depleted transplantation in children. Molecular barcoding with unique molecular identifiers was used for the TCRbeta library. One entry per CDR3 protein results from TCRdb running MiXCR on the PCR reads. The sample lists about 510,000 distinct CDR3 sequences; around 10% were seen once. The input for sequencing was PBMCs, mostly from graft donor cells, taken 180 days after TCRalphabeta/CD19-depleted stem cell transplant. Every receptor here comes from a female patient aged 2 to 10 who had a stem cell transplant for aplastic anemia, so the T cells may come from the graft donor.

This clonotype has a handful of counts. The V gene is TRBV7-2, the J gene TRBJ2-1; D is ambiguous. Trimming took off 1 base at V and 0 bases at J, with 7 bases between the two ends. The germline gives CDR1 SGHTA, CDR2 FQGNSA. The CDR3 sequence is 15 residues long. The CDR3 loop is CASSLVADSYNEQFF. The DNA of the CDR3 is TGTGCCAGCAGCTTAGTGGCTGACTCCTACAATGAGCAGTTCTTC.

The V gene is TRBV4-2, the J gene TRBJ1-1, with 7 bases fitting TRBD1. CDR3 length: 15 residues. Looked up from germline, CDR1 is LGHNA and CDR2 is YNFKEQ. Trimming took 7 bases from V and 3 from J; bases not matched to a gene: 11. Here the CDR3 DNA reads TGTGCCAGCAACCTATGGGAGACAGGGTACACTGAAGCTTTCTTT. Protein: CASNLWETGYTEAFF.

The chain recombines TRBV15 with TRBJ2-1; TRBD2 matches at 13 bases. Per germline, CDR1 LNHNV and CDR2 YYDKDF (reference sequence). The trim removed 0 bases at V and 9 bases at J, leaving 5 bases unmatched. The CDR3 spans 16 residues. CDR3 nucleotides: TGTGCCACCAGCAGAGATCGACTAGCGGGAGGCTTTGAGCAGTTCTTC. As protein: CATSRDRLAGGFEQFF.

V gene TRBV20-1 combines with J gene TRBJ1-1; no definite D call. V was cut by 2 bases and J by 5 bases, with 15 bases left in between. Looked up from germline, CDR1 is DFQATT and CDR2 is SNEGSKA (reference sequence). The CDR3 has 14 residues. Here the CDR3 DNA reads TGCAGTGCTAGATCCTCCTCGGGAAGGACTGAAGCTTTCTTT. It translates to CSARSSSGRTEAFF.

The chain employs TRBV20-1 and TRBJ1-1; no reliable D call. The V gene's germline CDR1 is DFQATT and CDR2 SNEGSKA (reference sequence). This CDR3 contains 11 residues. The V gene lost 5 bases and the J gene lost 5 bases, with 9 bases spanning the gap. CDR3 in amino acids: CSAPLRTEAFF. The CDR3 coding sequence is TGCAGTGCTCCCTTGCGAACTGAAGCTTTCTTT.

J is TRBJ2-2 and V is TRBV9; 9 nucleotides match TRBD2. The V and J ends lost 0 bases and 0 bases, in that order; junction bases with no gene match: 3. This CDR3 is built from 17 residues. The V gene's germline CDR1 is SGDLS and CDR2 YYNGEE. The CDR3 region has the DNA TGTGCCAGCAGCGTAGAAAGCGGGAGGACGAACACCGGGGAGCTGTTTTTT. Protein product: CASSVESGRTNTGELFF.

The chain combines TRBV30 with TRBJ2-7; a possible D gene is TRBD2 (6 bases). Germline V gene data show CDR1 as GTSNPN and CDR2 as SVGIG (reference sequence). V was trimmed by 0 bases and J by 2 bases, leaving 17 bases between them. This CDR3 has 16 residues. The DNA for the CDR3 is TGTGCCTGGAGTGTCGGGCCAGCGGGCATGCCCTACGAGCAGTACGTC. Translation gives CAWSVGPAGMPYEQYV.

The rearrangement links TRBV7-8 to TRBJ2-7, with TRBD1 matching over 8 bases. From germline, CDR1 is SGHVS and CDR2 FQNEAQ. This CDR3 region has 13 residues. J gave up 5 bases and V 6 bases, and 6 bases lay outside the gene matches. The CDR3 DNA sequence: TGTGCCAGCAGGCGGGACAGGCGGAACGAGCAGTACTTC. This sequence encodes CASRRDRRNEQYF. Full variable domain (remainder filled in from reference TRBV7-8 and TRBJ2-7): GAGVSQSPRYKVAKRGQDVALRCDPISGHVSLFWYQQALGQGPEFLTYFQNEAQLDKSGLPSDRFFAERPEGSVSTLKIQRTQQEDSAVYLCASRRDRRNEQYFGPGTRLTVT.

The DNA of the CDR3 is TGTGCCAGCAGTTTACGTACTCCCTTATACAATGAGCAGTTCTTC. The encoded protein is CASSLRTPLYNEQFF. This chain uses TRBV12-3 or TRBV12-4 with TRBJ2-1; no firm D call. The CDR3 loop spans 15 amino acids. V dropped 2 bases and J dropped 4 bases, with 12 bases sitting between them.

This clonotype has only a few counts. The chain couples TRBV12-3 or TRBV12-4 to TRBJ1-1; no reliable D call. The CDR3 is 14 residues long. Trimming removed 1 base at V and 0 bases at J, with 6 bases between. This CDR3 is CASSLVSMNTEAFF. The CDR3 nucleotides read TGTGCCAGCAGTTTAGTCTCCATGAACACTGAAGCTTTCTTT.

The genes are TRBV18 and TRBJ2-2, with 10 bases fitting TRBD1. J gave up 0 bases and V 3 bases, and 4 bases lay outside the gene matches. This CDR3 is 17 amino acids long. From germline, CDR1 is KGHSH and CDR2 LQKENI. CDR3 nucleotide sequence: TGTGCCAGCTCACCTCCCGGACAGGGGGCGAACACCGGGGAGCTGTTTTTT. Translated: CASSPPGQGANTGELFF.